This T cell receptor (beta chain) is drawn from a study of blood T cell repertoires in COVID-19. Study at large: T cells, B-cell-depleted T cells, or PBMCs provided the cDNA or gDNA that served as material.

Seattle participants joined during active infection and were tracked over time. The CDR3 is 16 amino acids. Trimming shortened V by 0 bases and J by 1 base, and 10 bases separated the two germline ends. The germline V gene encodes CDR1 SGHDT and CDR2 YYEEEE. As originally analysed: Amplification from reference gene primers served as the basis for estimated nucleated cell counts. Method: immunoSEQ multiplex PCR; TCRdb's copy keeps in-frame clones and lacks some. The V and J calls and clone size are taken from that table; D and trimming were inferred from the DNA. Counted here are 200,000 to 250,000 clones, roughly 76% occurring once; the ten biggest clones make up around 7.5%.

This clonotype was obtained from a woman aged 80 or over with COVID-19, enrolled during active disease. The chain recombines TRBV5-6 with TRBJ2-2, with a tentative D call TRBD1 (5 bases). What was sequenced was peripheral blood. The CDR3 nucleotides read TGTGCCAGCAGCTTGGAAAACAGGAGGAACACCGGGGAGCTGTTTTTT. Amino acids: CASSLENRRNTGELFF. Variable domain in full (rest from reference TRBV5-6 and TRBJ2-2): DAGVTQSPTHLIKTRGQQVTLRCSPKSGHDTVSWYQQALGQGPQFIFQYYEEEERQRGNFPDRFSGHQFPNYSSELNVNALLLGDSALYLCASSLENRRNTGELFFGEGSRLTVL.